The 28 T cell receptor beta chains given below trace back to one sample, sequenced in a study of early T cells in non-severe SARS-CoV-2 infection (dated by TCRdb to 2020 to 2022). The library was prepared using 5' RACE. These reads were obtained on a NextSeq 500. TCRdb took the public reads, trimmed them with fastp at Q25, ran MiXCR for clone calling and kept in-frame beta chains. Every distinct CDR3 protein forms one entry, paired with its most common genes and DNA. The table for this sample lists tens of thousands of distinct CDR3 sequences; roughly 11% of them were counted only once. The top ten constitute 6.4% of the sample. Source material: whole blood. The receptor source for this set is an adult who was a healthcare worker with PCR-confirmed SARS-CoV-2 infection or an uninfected control (not recorded which).

This clonotype was detected ten times or more. The chain uses TRBV28 and TRBJ2-1; no clear D. Germline CDR1 MDHEN, CDR2 SYDVKM. V shed 8 bases and J shed 8 bases, with 19 bases lying between them. The CDR3 spans 14 residues. For the CDR3, the DNA is TGTGCCAGCGGACGGAGCCGGAGCGATGATGAGCAGTTCTTC. Translation gives CASGRSRSDDEQFF.

In this sample, this clonotype turned up a few times. V and J are TRBV7-9 and TRBJ2-5, with D uncertain. Trimming cost V 10 bases and J 7 bases, with 10 bases left between them. The germline CDR1 and CDR2 sequences are SEHNR and FQNEAQ (reference sequence). The CDR3 loop spans 10 amino acids. The CDR3 protein is CANDVGTQYF. Written as DNA, the CDR3 is TGTGCCAACGACGTCGGGACCCAGTACTTC.

This clonotype was picked up many times. The chain carries TRBV12-3 or TRBV12-4 and TRBJ1-1; D not certain. The CDR3 spans 14 residues. V was clipped by 7 bases and J by 4 bases, with 16 bases between them. The CDR3 bases are TGTGCCAGCATTCCTTCACGATACAGCACTGAAGCTTTCTTT. Protein sequence: CASIPSRYSTEAFF.

This chain connects TRBV12-3 or TRBV12-4 to TRBJ1-1; D possibly corresponds to TRBD1 (6 bases). The germline V and J ends were trimmed by 7 bases and 0 bases, with 15 bases remaining between them. CDR3 length: 15 amino acids. Here the CDR3 DNA reads TGTGCCAGCAAGGACAGTACTCGGATGAACACTGAAGCTTTCTTT. It translates to CASKDSTRMNTEAFF.

This clonotype was picked up many times. The chain links TRBV30 to TRBJ1-1; a weak D match, TRBD1 (6 bases). V lost 2 bases to trimming and J lost 2 bases, with 21 bases between them. Germline-derived CDR1 and CDR2 are GTSNPN and SVGIG (reference sequence). The CDR3 runs to 17 residues. The DNA for the CDR3 is TGTGCCTGGAGTATGACAGGCAGTTGGATTGAAAACACTGAAGCTTTCTTT. The encoded protein is CAWSMTGSWIENTEAFF.

This clonotype was picked up many times. This chain links TRBV7-2 with TRBJ2-7; TRBD2 agrees at 10 bases. There are 15 residues in the CDR3. Germline CDR1 reads SGHTA; CDR2 reads FQGNSA. V was pared by 5 bases and J by 1 base, with 5 bases of the junction left unmatched. As DNA, the CDR3 is TGTGCCAGCAGCCCGAGCGGGAGGGGATCCTACGAGCAGTACTTC. Translated, it gives CASSPSGRGSYEQYF.

This clonotype appeared many times. In DNA, the CDR3 is TGCGCCAGCAGCTTAGGGGTGGGGGCCTATGGCTACACCTTC. This sequence encodes CASSLGVGAYGYTF. The gene calls are TRBV10-2 and TRBJ1-2, with D possibly being TRBD1 (6 bases). Trimming shortened V by 6 bases and J by 4 bases, and 15 bases separated the two germline ends. This CDR3 contains 14 residues. Germline V gene lookup returns CDR1 WSHSY and CDR2 SAAADI.

This clonotype was observed a few times. The chain has TRBV28 and TRBJ1-1; no clear D gene. This CDR3 spans 11 amino acids. V was cut by 3 bases and J by 11 bases, with 10 bases left in between. Germline V gives CDR1 MDHEN, CDR2 SYDVKM. The CDR3 nucleotides are TGTGCCAGCAGTTTGGTCGACACGGCTTTCTTT. Translated: CASSLVDTAFF.

V gene TRBV5-1 combines with J gene TRBJ2-1, with 13 bases identical to TRBD2. The germline V gene has CDR1 SGHRS and CDR2 YFSETQ. This CDR3 is built from 19 residues. The trim removed 2 bases at V and 2 bases at J, leaving 10 bases unmatched. The CDR3 DNA reads TGCGCCAGCAGCTTAAGGACTAGCGGGAGCCCCCTAACCTACAATGAGCAGTTCTTC. This gives the protein CASSLRTSGSPLTYNEQFF.

Written as DNA, the CDR3 is TGTGCCAGCAGTTTTTACGGCGGGAGGAGCCCCACAGATACGCAGTATTTT. It translates to CASSFYGGRSPTDTQYF. The chain is built from TRBV28 and TRBJ2-3; 8 nucleotides line up with TRBD2. This CDR3 has 17 amino acids. Trimming removed 3 bases from V and 2 bases from J; junction bases left unmatched: 10. In germline, CDR1 is MDHEN, CDR2 SYDVKM.

The chain recombines TRBV30 with TRBJ1-1; no clear D. In germline, CDR1 is GTSNPN, CDR2 SVGIG (reference sequence). The germline V and J ends were trimmed by 4 bases and 5 bases, with 14 bases remaining between them. The CDR3 covers 13 residues. CDR3 DNA: TGTGCCTGGAAAATGGGGTGGGTAACTGAAGCTTTCTTT. It codes for CAWKMGWVTEAFF.

This clonotype was seen only a few times. V and J are TRBV14 and TRBJ2-7; possibly TRBD1 for D (6 bases). V was shortened by 3 bases and J by 3 bases, with 9 bases between the two germline ends. This CDR3 has 13 amino acids. Germline CDR1 SGHDN, CDR2 FVKESK. The chain's CDR3 is CASSHGTYYEQYF. The CDR3 DNA is TGTGCCAGCAGCCATGGGACATACTACGAGCAGTACTTC.

The table lists this clonotype with a count of one. V is TRBV10-3 and J is TRBJ2-2, with a tentative D call TRBD1 (5 bases). Germline CDR1 reads ENHRY; CDR2 reads SYGVKD. The CDR3 runs 14 residues. The V end lost 7 bases, the J end lost 3 bases, and 12 bases lay between the germline ends. This chain's CDR3 is CAITRERYTGELFF. The DNA of the CDR3 is TGTGCCATCACCAGGGAAAGGTACACCGGGGAGCTGTTTTTT.

The rearrangement uses TRBV5-1 and TRBJ2-3, with 8 bases aligning to TRBD2. With 0 bases clipped from V and 2 bases from J, the junction kept 5 bases outside the gene matches. CDR1 and CDR2 from the germline V gene are SGHRS and YFSETQ. The CDR3 sequence is 16 residues long. For the CDR3, the DNA is TGCGCCAGCAGCTTGGCCGGAGCGGGGGCCACAGATACGCAGTATTTT. Translating it yields CASSLAGAGATDTQYF.

This clonotype has at least ten counts. The chain joins TRBV2 to TRBJ2-2, with a weak D call TRBD1 (5 bases). This CDR3 contains 13 residues. Germline V gene data show CDR1 as SNHLY and CDR2 as FYNNEI. Trimming pared 6 bases from V and 1 base from J, leaving 6 bases between. CDR3: CASSRENTGELFF. For the CDR3, the DNA is TGTGCCAGCAGCAGGGAGAACACCGGGGAGCTGTTTTTT.

This clonotype was recorded at least ten times. The J gene is TRBJ2-5, the V gene TRBV27; D gene ambiguous. The germline V gene encodes CDR1 MNHEY and CDR2 SMNVEV (reference sequence). V dropped 6 bases and J dropped 4 bases, with 0 bases sitting between them. The CDR3 runs to 9 residues. CDR3 DNA sequence: TGTGCCAGCAGAGAGACCCAGTACTTC. It is translated as CASRETQYF.

This sequence joins TRBV2 and TRBJ2-2, with a tentative D call TRBD2 (5 bases). Germline CDR1 reads SNHLY; CDR2 reads FYNNEI. This CDR3 is 16 amino acids long. Trimming removed 6 bases at V and 5 bases at J, with 19 bases between. This CDR3 reads CASSAGRTQLTGELFF. In DNA form, the CDR3 reads TGTGCCAGCAGCGCCGGTAGGACTCAACTTACCGGGGAGCTGTTTTTT.

This chain joins TRBV4-1 and TRBJ1-1, with 9 positions matching TRBD1. The CDR3 sequence is 14 residues long. V was pared by 4 bases and J by 8 bases, with 8 bases of the junction left unmatched. Germline assignment: CDR1 MGHRA and CDR2 YSYEKL. The CDR3 DNA is TGCGCCAGCAGCCGGATCACAGGGGGCTTCGAAGCTTTCTTT. Its protein product is CASSRITGGFEAFF.

This clonotype was observed a handful of times. The CDR3 region has the DNA TGTGCTTCGGCCCGGTCCACTAGCACAGATACGCAGTATTTT. This encodes CASARSTSTDTQYF. The genes are TRBV5-5 and TRBJ2-3; D call uncertain. Looked up from germline, CDR1 is SGHKS and CDR2 is YYEKEE (reference sequence). The length of the CDR3 is 14 residues.

This chain uses TRBV7-6 with TRBJ2-1; the match to TRBD2 covers 10 bases. Germline trimming cut 6 bases from V and 6 bases from J; bases unmatched to any gene: 8. CDR3 length: 15 residues. From germline, CDR1 is SGHVS and CDR2 FNYEAQ. CDR3 DNA sequence: TGTGCCAGCAGACGACGGACTAGCGGAGGCAATGAGCAGTTCTTC. It encodes CASRRRTSGGNEQFF. Complete variable domain (other parts from reference TRBV7-6 and TRBJ2-1): GAGVSQSPRYKVTKRGQDVALRCDPISGHVSLYWYRQALGQGPEFLTYFNYEAQQDKSGLPNDRFSAERPEGSISTLTIQRTEQRDSAMYRCASRRRTSGGNEQFFGPGTRLTVL.

This clonotype occurred a few times. The chain links TRBV6-1 to TRBJ2-3; D perhaps matches TRBD2 (6 bases). Trimming took 6 bases from V and 5 from J, leaving 21 bases between them. CDR1 MNHNS and CDR2 SASEGT come from the germline V gene. The CDR3 is made up of 16 amino acids. CDR3: CASSPDSSTGRDTQYF. For the CDR3, the DNA is TGTGCCAGCAGCCCAGACTCCTCCACCGGGAGAGATACGCAGTATTTT.

This clonotype was recorded a few times. J is TRBJ2-3 and V is TRBV7-9, with D tentatively TRBD2 (5 bases). There are 16 residues in the CDR3. Trimming removed 3 bases at V and 3 bases at J, with 16 bases between. CDR1 and CDR2 from the germline V gene are SEHNR and FQNEAQ (reference sequence). CDR3 DNA sequence: TGTGCCAGCAGCTTGGTTCGGACGGGATATACAGATACGCAGTATTTT. Its translation is CASSLVRTGYTDTQYF.

This clonotype was detected a few times. The V gene is TRBV28, the J gene TRBJ2-2; 8 nucleotides line up with TRBD1. Germline CDR1 reads MDHEN; CDR2 reads SYDVKM. There are 15 residues in the CDR3. The trim removed 1 base at V and 6 bases at J, leaving 4 bases unmatched. The CDR3 reads CASSLFRGRSGELFF. Written as DNA, the CDR3 is TGTGCCAGCAGTTTATTCAGGGGGCGATCCGGGGAGCTGTTTTTT. Full variable domain (missing parts from reference TRBV28 and TRBJ2-2): DVKVTQSSRYLVKRTGEKVFLECVQDMDHENMFWYRQDPGLGLRLIYFSYDVKMKEKGDIPEGYSVSREKKERFSLILESASTNQTSMYLCASSLFRGRSGELFFGEGSRLTVL.

This clonotype showed up just a few times. At one of its ends the junction is not consistent with the germline gene, which may arise from a read error. The rearrangement links TRBV7-2 to TRBJ2-5; 11 bases line up with TRBD2. This CDR3 comprises 15 residues. CDR1 is SGHTA, CDR2 FQGNSA, per germline. This CDR3 is CACSRGLAVQETQYF. The CDR3 region has the DNA TGTGCCTGCAGCCGGGGACTAGCGGTCCAAGAGACCCAGTACTTC.

V is TRBV21-1 and J is TRBJ2-7; no DNA check was done on the table's D call, TRBD2. TRBV21-1 has pseudogene status. This CDR3 has 13 residues. The CDR3 loop reads CAIGSGLTYEQYF. In DNA form, the CDR3 reads TGTGCCATCGGCAGCGGGCTTACCTACGAGCAGTACTTC.

This clonotype was seen ten or more times. This rearrangement joins TRBV5-6 to TRBJ1-2; possible D gene TRBD1, 5 bases. V was trimmed by 2 bases and J by 13 bases, leaving 12 bases between them. The CDR3 covers 11 residues. The germline gives CDR1 SGHDT, CDR2 YYEEEE. The CDR3 sequence is CASSFQRGRTF. The CDR3 coding sequence is TGTGCCAGCAGCTTTCAAAGGGGACGCACCTTC. The complete variable domain, with remaining parts taken from reference TRBV5-6 and TRBJ1-2, reads DAGVTQSPTHLIKTRGQQVTLRCSPKSGHDTVSWYQQALGQGPQFIFQYYEEEERQRGNFPDRFSGHQFPNYSSELNVNALLLGDSALYLCASSFQRGRTFGSGTRLTVV.

This clonotype was recorded at least ten times. The rearrangement joins TRBV18 to TRBJ2-1; TRBD2 is a possible D gene (6 bases). V was trimmed by 3 bases and J by 4 bases, leaving 10 bases between them. This CDR3 is built from 14 residues. The germline gives CDR1 KGHSH, CDR2 LQKENI. The CDR3 region is CASSPAGIYNEQFF. DNA of the CDR3: TGTGCCAGCTCACCGGCGGGGATATACAATGAGCAGTTCTTC.

In this sample, this clonotype turned up a few times. The chain combines TRBV7-9 with TRBJ2-7, with D perhaps matching TRBD1 (6 bases). There are 13 residues in the CDR3. Deletions cut 6 bases from V and 2 bases from J, with 11 bases between. In germline, CDR1 is SEHNR, CDR2 FQNEAQ (reference sequence). CDR3 sequence reads: CASSPTGTYEQYF. The CDR3 DNA sequence: TGTGCCAGCAGTCCGACAGGTACCTACGAGCAGTACTTC. The full variable domain, in which reference TRBV7-9 and TRBJ2-7 provide the parts outside the CDR3, is DTGVSQNPRHKITKRGQNVTFRCDPISEHNRLYWYRQTLGQGPEFLTYFQNEAQLEKSRLLSDRFSAERPKGSFSTLEIQRTEQGDSAMYLCASSPTGTYEQYFGPGTRLTVT.